This passage covers 32 T cell receptor beta chains from one sample sequenced in a study of identical twins. TCRdb independently ran MiXCR on the 5' RACE reads; one entry per CDR3 protein. Among 350,000 to 450,000 distinct CDR3 sequences, about a fifth were seen once, and the ten largest hold roughly 12%. The source material was naive T cells sorted from blood. The receptors originated from a man aged 50-59 years in good health.

Many counts were recorded for this clonotype. This chain joins TRBV20-1 and TRBJ1-4, with 9 bases identical to TRBD1. Trimming took 6 bases from V and 8 from J; bases not matched to a gene: 10. The CDR3 extends over 14 amino acids. Germline-derived CDR1 and CDR2 are DFQATT and SNEGSKA (reference sequence). The CDR3 DNA sequence: TGCAGTGCGAGTACAGGGGGCGTATTAGAAAAACTGTTTTTT. Encoded protein: CSASTGGVLEKLFF.

The sample holds a few counts of this clonotype. This rearrangement joins TRBV20-1 to TRBJ2-1; 8 bases are a match to TRBD2. Germline lookup yields CDR1 DFQATT and CDR2 SNEGSKA (reference sequence). J was trimmed by 3 bases and V by 2 bases; bases with no gene match: 9. This CDR3 has 16 amino acids. The CDR3 DNA reads as TGCAGTGCTAGATCGCCGGATAGCGGGGACTACAATGAGCAGTTCTTC. The encoded protein is CSARSPDSGDYNEQFF.

Ten or more counts support this clonotype. J is TRBJ2-5 and V is TRBV10-3, with D tentatively TRBD1 or TRBD2 (5 bases each). This CDR3 spans 15 amino acids. Between the trimmed V and J ends, which lost 6 bases and 0 bases, there was a span of 14 bases. Germline V CDR1 and CDR2: ENHRY, SYGVKD. The CDR3: CAISESGTNQETQYF. In DNA form, the CDR3 reads TGTGCCATCAGCGAATCCGGGACCAACCAAGAGACCCAGTACTTC.

The chain has TRBV12-3 or TRBV12-4 and TRBJ1-5; 10 nucleotides align to TRBD1. Trimming took 8 bases from V and 3 from J; bases not matched to a gene: 7. This CDR3 spans 15 amino acids. The CDR3 spells CASAVGQGFNQPQHF. DNA for the CDR3: TGTGCCAGCGCGGTGGGACAGGGGTTCAATCAGCCCCAGCATTTT.

This clonotype appeared a few times. V usage is TRBV10-2 and J usage is TRBJ2-3, with 8 bases fitting TRBD1. V lost 8 bases and J lost 2; bases outside the gene matches: 9. This CDR3 region has 15 residues. The germline V gene encodes CDR1 WSHSY and CDR2 SAAADI. In DNA form, the CDR3 reads TGCGCCAGCGCCCTCAGGACAGGGTTCACAGATACGCAGTATTTT. Its translation: CASALRTGFTDTQYF.

The chain carries TRBV20-1 and TRBJ2-5; a possible D gene is TRBD2 (6 bases). This CDR3 is 13 amino acids long. Germline loops: CDR1 DFQATT, CDR2 SNEGSKA (reference sequence). V was pared by 5 bases and J by 3 bases, with 13 bases between. As DNA, the CDR3 is TGCAGTGCTCGGTTCCGCGGGGAAGAGACCCAGTACTTC. This codes for CSARFRGEETQYF.

The rearrangement links TRBV7-2 to TRBJ1-1, with no clear D. The germline gives CDR1 SGHTA, CDR2 FQGNSA. Trimming shortened V by 2 bases and J by 1 base, and 11 bases separated the two germline ends. The CDR3 totals 15 residues. The CDR3 here is CASSLRAGPNTEAFF. The CDR3 DNA reads as TGTGCCAGCAGCTTACGAGCAGGACCGAACACTGAAGCTTTCTTT.

This clonotype has at least ten counts. The chain combines TRBV6-5 with TRBJ2-7; TRBD1 might be the D (5 bases). V was shortened by 0 bases and J by 7 bases, with 16 bases between the two germline ends. Germline CDR1 and CDR2: MNHEY and SVGAGI. This CDR3 has 15 amino acids. The CDR3: CASSYSAGSAGEQYF. In DNA, the CDR3 is TGTGCCAGCAGTTACTCGGCAGGGTCGGCTGGGGAGCAGTACTTC.

The chain recombines TRBV5-1 with TRBJ1-2, with 11 bases lining up with TRBD1. With V trimmed by 4 bases and J by 7 bases, 6 bases remained unmatched. The germline V gene has CDR1 SGHRS and CDR2 YFSETQ. The CDR3 loop spans 14 amino acids. CDR3 coding DNA: TGCGCCAGCAGCACCGGACAGGGGGCGCTTGGCTACACCTTC. It translates to CASSTGQGALGYTF.

The chain joins TRBV28 to TRBJ1-1, with a tentative D call TRBD1 (6 bases). There are 16 residues in the CDR3. CDR1 is MDHEN and CDR2 is SYDVKM in the germline V gene. V gave up 4 bases and J gave up 4 bases, with 19 bases separating them. CDR3 DNA sequence: TGTGCCAGCAGTTCGCCCGGCCAGGGAGGGGGCACTGAAGCTTTCTTT. It codes for CASSSPGQGGGTEAFF.

The sample holds many counts of this clonotype. The rearrangement links TRBV6-1 to TRBJ1-2, with 10 nucleotides matching TRBD1. CDR3 length equals 14 residues. The germline V gene encodes CDR1 MNHNS and CDR2 SASEGT. The junction had 5 bases not matched to a gene; V was cut back by 6 bases and J by 4 bases. CDR3 nucleotide sequence: TGTGCCAGCAGGACAGGGGGCCTGAGCTATGGCTACACCTTC. Protein product: CASRTGGLSYGYTF.

The chain carries TRBV5-6 and TRBJ2-7; D is unresolved. The ends were cut back, 3 bases at V and 3 bases at J, with 10 bases in the middle. The germline CDR1 and CDR2 sequences are SGHDT and YYEEEE. The CDR3 extends over 13 amino acids. The CDR3 DNA is TGTGCCAGCAGCTGGGGAAAGGACTACGAGCAGTACTTC. Its protein is CASSWGKDYEQYF.

This clonotype showed up many times. The V gene is TRBV2, the J gene TRBJ1-2, with D unclear. CDR3 length: 13 residues. Germline V gene lookup returns CDR1 SNHLY and CDR2 FYNNEI. The germline V and J ends were trimmed by 4 bases and 2 bases, with 8 bases remaining between them. Here the CDR3 DNA reads TGTGCCAGCAGTGTAGGCCCCAACTATGGCTACACCTTC. Its translation: CASSVGPNYGYTF.

This clonotype was counted a few times. This chain joins TRBV20-1 and TRBJ1-6, with a weak D call TRBD1 (5 bases). The germline gives CDR1 DFQATT, CDR2 SNEGSKA (reference sequence). The CDR3 totals 14 residues. The V and J ends lost 2 bases and 7 bases respectively, with 12 bases between them. The CDR3 is CSARWQGDNSPLHF. CDR3 DNA sequence: TGCAGTGCTAGATGGCAGGGCGACAATTCACCCCTCCACTTT.

In this sample, this clonotype turned up a few times. The chain joins TRBV4-1 to TRBJ2-1, with D tentatively TRBD1 or TRBD2 (5 bases each). Per the germline V gene, CDR1 is MGHRA and CDR2 is YSYEKL. The CDR3 spans 16 residues. Trimming pared 4 bases from V and 7 bases from J, leaving 20 bases between. CDR3 in amino acids: CASSLRGDWTGNEQFF. CDR3 DNA: TGCGCCAGCAGCCTTCGAGGGGATTGGACGGGGAATGAGCAGTTCTTC.

This clonotype has ten or more counts. The V and J genes are TRBV27 and TRBJ1-2; 8 bases are a match to TRBD1. This CDR3 is built from 15 residues. Germline assignment: CDR1 MNHEY and CDR2 SMNVEV (reference sequence). V trimming: 3 bases; J trimming: 0 bases; junction bases outside the gene matches: 3. In DNA, the CDR3 is TGTGCCAGCAGTTTTTTACAGGGGGCTAACTATGGCTACACCTTC. It yields the protein CASSFLQGANYGYTF.

This clonotype was detected a few times. The chain links TRBV5-1 to TRBJ1-1; possible D gene TRBD1, 5 bases. Germline V CDR1 and CDR2: SGHRS, YFSETQ. V was shortened by 5 bases and J by 1 base, with 12 bases between the two germline ends. The CDR3 has 14 amino acids. The CDR3 spells CASSEGKRNTEAFF. DNA for the CDR3: TGCGCCAGCAGTGAGGGGAAGCGGAACACTGAAGCTTTCTTT.

This clonotype was seen repeatedly, ten times or more. J is TRBJ2-7 and V is TRBV5-1; the D gene is possibly TRBD2 (5 bases). Germline values: CDR1 SGHRS, CDR2 YFSETQ. The CDR3 is 13 amino acids. The V end was cut by 5 bases, the J end by 5 bases, with 14 bases between. This chain's CDR3 is CASRNSGVDEQYF. The CDR3 coding sequence is TGCGCCAGCAGAAACTCCGGGGTGGACGAGCAGTACTTC.

This clonotype was detected ten times or more. The V and J genes are TRBV4-2 and TRBJ1-1; 7 positions agree with TRBD1. The CDR3 consists of 15 residues. Germline V lookup: CDR1 LGHNA, CDR2 YNFKEQ. V lost 0 bases and J lost 3; bases outside the gene matches: 4. CDR3 loop: CASSQDTGEDTEAFF. In DNA, the CDR3 is TGTGCCAGCAGCCAAGACACAGGGGAAGACACTGAAGCTTTCTTT.

This clonotype was detected many times. V and J are TRBV29-1 and TRBJ2-4; D is ambiguous. Trimming removed 4 bases from V and 0 bases from J, with 10 bases in between. The CDR3 covers 14 residues. Germline V gives CDR1 SQVTM, CDR2 ANQGSEA. The CDR3 loop reads CSVVTPLAKNIQYF. The CDR3 DNA follows: TGCAGCGTTGTCACTCCCCTAGCCAAAAACATTCAGTACTTC.

The V and J genes are TRBV4-3 and TRBJ2-1, with D possibly being TRBD2 (6 bases). V was cut by 0 bases and J by 10 bases, with 13 bases left in between. This CDR3 has 14 residues. CDR1 LGHNA and CDR2 YSLEER come from the germline V gene. This CDR3 reads CASSQDGRGEEQFF. DNA for the CDR3: TGCGCCAGCAGCCAAGACGGGCGGGGTGAGGAGCAGTTCTTC.

The table lists this clonotype with a few counts. The chain is built from TRBV12-3 or TRBV12-4 and TRBJ2-3, with D perhaps TRBD2 (6 bases). The V end was cut by 4 bases, the J end by 1 base, with 21 bases between. CDR3 length: 18 residues. The CDR3 reads CASSSSLWRGLGTDTQYF. The CDR3, as DNA: TGTGCCAGCAGTTCGAGTCTTTGGCGGGGTCTTGGCACAGATACGCAGTATTTT.

Only a few counts were recorded for this clonotype. The chain is built from TRBV15 and TRBJ2-1; TRBD2 is a possible D gene (5 bases). CDR1 and CDR2 from the germline V gene are LNHNV and YYDKDF (reference sequence). The length of the CDR3 is 17 residues. V lost 0 bases, J lost 2 bases, and 14 bases lay in between. CDR3: CATSRDRVRGPYNEQFF. The CDR3, as DNA: TGTGCCACCAGCAGAGATCGGGTGCGCGGGCCCTACAATGAGCAGTTCTTC.

The gene calls are TRBV7-2 and TRBJ2-1; TRBD2 aligns across 7 bases. Germline trimming cut 5 bases from V and 4 bases from J; bases unmatched to any gene: 8. Germline V gives CDR1 SGHTA, CDR2 FQGNSA. This CDR3 comprises 15 residues. The chain's CDR3 is CASSPMGGGYNEQFF. The CDR3 DNA sequence: TGTGCCAGCAGCCCTATGGGGGGGGGTTACAATGAGCAGTTCTTC.

Ten or more counts support this clonotype. V gene TRBV3-1 combines with J gene TRBJ2-1; TRBD2 might be the D (6 bases). V lost 3 bases, J lost 4 bases, and 22 bases lay in between. The CDR3 spans 18 residues. Per germline, CDR1 LGHDT and CDR2 YNNKEL (reference sequence). CDR3 sequence: CASSHRGTAVSGYNEQFF. CDR3 nucleotides: TGTGCCAGCAGCCACCGAGGGACTGCAGTTAGTGGGTACAATGAGCAGTTCTTC.

This clonotype has just a few counts. The J gene is TRBJ1-5, the V gene TRBV27; D might be TRBD1 (6 bases). This CDR3 is built from 14 residues. V was clipped by 5 bases and J by 0 bases, with 8 bases between them. CDR1 MNHEY and CDR2 SMNVEV come from the germline V gene (reference sequence). The CDR3: CASSIRGSNQPQHF. The CDR3 DNA reads TGTGCCAGCAGTATCAGGGGTAGCAATCAGCCCCAGCATTTT.

The chain employs TRBV29-1 and TRBJ2-2; the match to TRBD1 covers 10 bases. The CDR3 covers 17 residues. V lost 4 bases, J lost 1 base, and 9 bases stayed unmatched. The V gene's germline CDR1 is SQVTM and CDR2 ANQGSEA. This CDR3 is CSVGPGTGDLNTGELFF. The CDR3 coding sequence is TGCAGCGTTGGGCCCGGGACAGGGGACTTGAACACCGGGGAGCTGTTTTTT.

This clonotype occurred many times. The chain employs TRBV21-1 and TRBJ2-2; TRBD1, the table's D call, lacks a check against the DNA. TRBV21-1 is an annotated pseudogene. The CDR3 spans 17 residues. This chain's CDR3 is CASSKGVSDRAAGELFF. In nucleotides, the CDR3 is TGTGCCAGCAGCAAAGGGGTCTCGGACAGGGCCGCCGGGGAGCTGTTTTTT.

The CDR3 coding sequence is TGTGCCAGCAGTCCCCGGACAGGGGGAGCCGATACGCAGTATTTT. It specifies CASSPRTGGADTQYF. J is TRBJ2-3 and V is TRBV25-1; 10 bases are a match to TRBD1. The length of the CDR3 is 15 residues. CDR1 is MGHDK, CDR2 SYGVNS, per germline. V gave up 5 bases and J gave up 6 bases; unmatched junction bases: 8.

CDR3 region: CASRGQGAFEQFF. The CDR3 nucleotides read TGTGCCAGCAGGGGACAGGGGGCGTTTGAGCAGTTCTTC. This chain links TRBV5-4 with TRBJ2-1, with 12 bases that match TRBD1. The CDR3 has 13 residues. J gave up 9 bases and V 5 bases, and 3 bases lay outside the gene matches. Germline CDR1 SGHNT, CDR2 YYREEE (reference sequence).

V gene TRBV6-2 or TRBV6-3 combines with J gene TRBJ1-1; D remains unclear. The CDR3 consists of 19 residues. Trimming cost V 0 bases and J 1 base, with 21 bases left between them. The germline gives CDR1 MNHEY, CDR2 SVGEGT. The CDR3 nucleotides read TGTGCCAGCAGTTACTCGAAATTTTCCGTTTTGGGGAGGAACACTGAAGCTTTCTTT. Translation: CASSYSKFSVLGRNTEAFF.

The chain links TRBV5-1 to TRBJ2-3; D tentatively fits TRBD1 or TRBD2 (6 bases each). Per germline, CDR1 SGHRS and CDR2 YFSETQ. The ends were cut back, 3 bases at V and 3 bases at J, with 14 bases in the middle. This CDR3 is built from 15 residues. CDR3 amino acids: CASSSRRGETDTQYF. The CDR3 nucleotides read TGCGCCAGCAGCTCCCGGAGGGGGGAGACAGATACGCAGTATTTT. The variable domain in full, completed from reference TRBV5-1 and TRBJ2-3, reads KAGVTQTPRYLIKTRGQQVTLSCSPISGHRSVSWYQQTPGQGLQFLFEYFSETQRNKGNFPGRFSGRQFSNSRSEMNVSTLELGDSALYLCASSSRRGETDTQYFGPGTRLTVL.